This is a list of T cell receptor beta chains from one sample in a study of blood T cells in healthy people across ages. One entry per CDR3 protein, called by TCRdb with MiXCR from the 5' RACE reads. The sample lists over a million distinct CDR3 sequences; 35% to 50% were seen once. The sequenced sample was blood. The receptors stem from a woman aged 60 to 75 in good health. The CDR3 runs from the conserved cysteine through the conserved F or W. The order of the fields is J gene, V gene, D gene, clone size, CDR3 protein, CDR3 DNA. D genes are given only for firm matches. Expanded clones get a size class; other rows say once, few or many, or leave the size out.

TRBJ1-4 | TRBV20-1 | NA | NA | CSTEYRDKRTPTNEKLFF | TGCAGTACTGAATACCGGGACAAACGTACCCCAACTAATGAAAAACTGTTTTTT
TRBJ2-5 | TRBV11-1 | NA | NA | CASSLEGVQEKETQYF | TGTGCCAGCAGCTTAGAAGGTGTTCAGGAGAAAGAGACCCAGTACTTC
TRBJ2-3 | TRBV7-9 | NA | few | CASSSGSPGGTDTQYF | TGTGCCAGCAGCTCCGGGTCGCCGGGTGGCACAGATACGCAGTATTTT
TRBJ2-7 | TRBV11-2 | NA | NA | CASSLARGHPYEQYF | TGTGCCAGCAGCTTAGCAAGGGGCCACCCCTACGAGCAGTACTTC
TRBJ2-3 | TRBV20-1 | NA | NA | CSARYGGATDTQYF | TGCAGTGCTAGGTACGGAGGTGCCACAGATACGCAGTATTTT
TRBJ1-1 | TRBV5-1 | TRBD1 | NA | CASRTGEVNTEAFF | TGCGCCAGCAGGACAGGGGAGGTAAACACTGAAGCTTTCTTT
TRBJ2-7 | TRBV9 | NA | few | CASSEFGEPGEQYF | TGTGCCAGCAGCGAGTTCGGAGAGCCGGGCGAGCAGTACTTC
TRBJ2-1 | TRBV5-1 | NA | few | CASSLDRVYNEQFF | TGCGCCAGCAGCTTGGACAGGGTTTACAATGAGCAGTTCTTC
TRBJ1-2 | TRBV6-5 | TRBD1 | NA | CATKDRVEGGYTF | TGTGCCACCAAGGACAGGGTTGAAGGCGGCTACACCTTC
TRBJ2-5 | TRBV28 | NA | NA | CASSKRGAASLLGEQYF | TGTGCCAGCAGTAAAAGGGGCGCAGCGAGCCTTTTGGGTGAGCAGTACTTC
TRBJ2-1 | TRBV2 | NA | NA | CASSSEANNEQFF | TGTGCCAGCAGCTCCGAGGCAAACAATGAGCAGTTCTTC
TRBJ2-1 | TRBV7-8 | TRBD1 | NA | CASSLDREEQFF | TGTGCCAGCAGCCTGGACAGGGAGGAGCAGTTCTTC
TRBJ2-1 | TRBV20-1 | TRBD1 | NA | CSARNADRGWYEQFF | TGCAGTGCTAGAAATGCTGACAGGGGTTGGTACGAGCAGTTCTTC
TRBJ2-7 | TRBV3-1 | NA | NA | CASSRRAGSSSYEQYF | TGTGCCAGCAGCCGTCGAGCCGGATCCAGCTCCTACGAGCAGTACTTC
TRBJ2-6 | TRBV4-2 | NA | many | CASSQYVDSGANVLTF | TGTGCCAGCAGCCAATACGTGGACTCTGGGGCCAACGTCCTGACTTTC
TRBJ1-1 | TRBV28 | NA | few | CASTLGGTEAFF | TGTGCCAGCACCCTCGGGGGAACTGAAGCTTTCTTT
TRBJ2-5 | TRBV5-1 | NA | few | CASSLVPQETQYF | TGCGCCAGCAGCTTGGTACCCCAAGAGACCCAGTACTTC
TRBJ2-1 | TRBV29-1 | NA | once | CSVGDGTNGQFF | TGCAGCGTCGGGGATGGGACCAATGGGCAGTTCTTC
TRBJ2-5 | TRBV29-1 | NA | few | CSVEVYRSPQETQYF | TGCAGCGTTGAAGTTTATAGGTCCCCCCAGGAGACCCAGTACTTC
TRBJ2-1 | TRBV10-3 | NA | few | CAISDFSGANNEQFF | TGTGCCATCAGTGACTTCAGCGGAGCTAACAATGAGCAGTTCTTC
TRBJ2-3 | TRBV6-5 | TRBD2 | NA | CASSPGLAIDTQYF | TGTGCCAGCAGCCCAGGACTAGCGATTGATACGCAGTATTTT
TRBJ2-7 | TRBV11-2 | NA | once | CASSLEAGISYEQYF | TGTGCCAGCAGCTTAGAGGCAGGCATTTCCTACGAGCAGTACTTC
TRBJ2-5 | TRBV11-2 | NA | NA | CVSSLLRGRGQETQYF | TGTGTCAGCAGCTTATTAAGGGGTAGGGGGCAAGAGACCCAGTACTTC
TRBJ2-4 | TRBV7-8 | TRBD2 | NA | CASSLRAGRENIQYF | TGTGCCAGCAGCTTACGTGCGGGGAGGGAAAACATTCAGTACTTC
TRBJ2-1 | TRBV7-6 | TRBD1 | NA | CASSQKGQGPGEQFF | TGTGCCAGCAGCCAGAAGGGACAGGGGCCCGGGGAGCAGTTCTTC
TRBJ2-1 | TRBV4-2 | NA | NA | CASSQGETNEQFF | TGTGCCAGCAGCCAAGGTGAGACCAATGAGCAGTTCTTC
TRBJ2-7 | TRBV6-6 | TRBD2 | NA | CASSPSGRASSEQYF | TGTGCCAGCAGCCCAAGCGGGAGGGCCTCTTCCGAGCAGTACTTC
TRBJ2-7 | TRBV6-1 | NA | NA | CASSGERAPYEQYF | TGTGCCAGCAGTGGAGAGCGGGCCCCCTACGAGCAGTACTTC
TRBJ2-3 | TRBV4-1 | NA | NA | CASSQAVGSVTDTQYF | TGCGCCAGCAGCCAAGCGGTGGGTTCGGTCACAGATACGCAGTATTTT
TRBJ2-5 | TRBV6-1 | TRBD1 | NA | CASSLTSPGQGAEETQYF | TGTGCCAGCAGTCTCACAAGCCCGGGACAGGGAGCGGAAGAGACCCAGTACTTC
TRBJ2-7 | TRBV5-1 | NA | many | CASSLRQDEQYF | TGTGCCAGCAGTTTACGGCAGGACGAGCAGTACTTC